The rows below give T cell receptor beta chains drawn from one sample of a study of neurological immune-mediated disorders. Each CDR3 protein gets one entry after TCRdb re-called the 5' RACE reads with MiXCR. The sample lists 55,000 or so distinct CDR3 sequences; 4% were seen once. The specimen was CD4+ T cells from blood. The receptor set was obtained from a woman in her 40s with multiple sclerosis. The CDR3 runs from the conserved cysteine through the conserved F or W. Fields, in order: V gene, D gene, J gene, CDR3 length, clone size, CDR3 protein, CDR3 DNA. D genes are given only for firm matches. Some rows mark clone size as missing; the rest say once, few, many or name a class of expanded clone.

TRBV6-5	-	TRBJ1-1	13	many	CASSITGTTEAFF	TGTGCCAGCAGTATCACGGGAACCACTGAAGCTTTCTTT
TRBV3-1	-	TRBJ2-7	12	many	CASSQVTYEQYF	TGTGCCAGCAGCCAAGTAACCTACGAGCAGTACTTC
TRBV12-3/TRBV12-4	-	TRBJ1-5	15	many	CASSLAGRGNQPQHF	TGTGCCAGCAGTTTGGCGGGGCGGGGAAATCAGCCCCAGCATTTT
TRBV7-9	-	TRBJ2-7	13	many	CASSSSEGIKQYF	TGTGCCAGCAGCTCGTCCGAGGGTATAAAGCAGTACTTC
TRBV24-1	TRBD1	TRBJ2-2	17	many	CATSDPDREYHTGELFF	TGTGCCACCAGTGATCCCGACAGGGAGTATCACACCGGGGAGCTGTTTTTT
TRBV6-1	TRBD2	TRBJ2-3	16	few	CASSEALGAGGDTQYF	TGTGCCAGCAGTGAAGCGCTCGGGGCGGGGGGAGATACGCAGTATTTT
TRBV10-3	-	TRBJ1-1	14	many	CAIKTPGGSTEAFF	TGTGCCATCAAGACCCCCGGGGGGTCAACTGAAGCTTTCTTT
TRBV4-1	-	TRBJ2-2	17	many	CASSQDPRGLNTGELFF	TGCGCCAGCAGCCAAGACCCGCGGGGATTGAACACCGGGGAGCTGTTTTTT
TRBV9	-	TRBJ2-7	14	many	CASSVGRNSYEQYF	TGTGCCAGCAGCGTTGGCCGGAACTCCTACGAGCAGTACTTC
TRBV20-1	-	TRBJ1-1	14	many	CSAREGSKNTEAFF	TGCAGTGCTAGAGAGGGCAGCAAGAACACTGAAGCTTTCTTT
TRBV7-2	-	TRBJ2-3	16	many	CASSLEASTGTDTQYF	TGTGCCAGCAGCTTAGAGGCGAGCACCGGGACAGATACGCAGTATTTT
TRBV12-3/TRBV12-4	-	TRBJ1-5	13	many	CASSLRSNQPQHF	TGTGCCAGCAGTTTACGGAGCAATCAGCCCCAGCATTTT
TRBV18	-	TRBJ2-7	14	many	CASSPGQTSYEQYF	TGTGCCAGCTCACCAGGACAGACCTCCTACGAGCAGTACTTC
TRBV5-1	-	TRBJ2-6	15	-	CASSLDGSGANVLTF	TGCGCCAGCAGCTTGGACGGCTCTGGGGCCAACGTCCTGACTTTC
TRBV10-3	-	TRBJ1-1	14	-	CAIRGMGENTEAFF	TGTGCCATCAGGGGAATGGGTGAGAACACTGAAGCTTTCTTT
TRBV10-3	TRBD2	TRBJ2-7	15	many	CAISEFGTSPGEQYF	TGTGCCATCAGTGAGTTTGGGACTAGCCCAGGCGAGCAGTACTTC
TRBV10-3	TRBD2	TRBJ2-3	18	many	CAISEPNERGGYTDTQYF	TGTGCCATCAGTGAGCCGAACGAGCGGGGGGGCTATACAGATACGCAGTATTTT
TRBV29-1	-	TRBJ1-2	12	-	CSFWWAEDGYTF	TGCAGCTTTTGGTGGGCAGAAGATGGCTACACCTTC
TRBV20-1	-	TRBJ1-2	13	many	CSARDGVNYGYTF	TGCAGTGCTAGAGATGGGGTGAACTATGGCTACACCTTC
TRBV10-3	-	TRBJ2-7	13	many	CAISESRGYEQYF	TGTGCCATCAGTGAGTCGAGGGGCTACGAGCAGTACTTC
TRBV14	TRBD2	TRBJ2-5	16	many	CASSQLTGTSGETQYF	TGTGCCAGCAGCCAGCTCACCGGGACTAGCGGGGAGACCCAGTACTTC
TRBV9	-	TRBJ2-5	14	many	CASSGLASGETQYF	TGTGCCAGCAGTGGTCTAGCGTCGGGAGAGACCCAGTACTTC
TRBV4-2	-	TRBJ1-2	15	few	CASSQEGRNYYGYTF	TGTGCCAGCAGCCAAGAGGGCAGGAATTACTATGGCTACACCTTC
TRBV20-1	-	TRBJ2-2	14	many	CSARRRGFTGELFF	TGCAGTGCTAGACGTAGGGGTTTCACCGGGGAGCTGTTTTTT
TRBV7-9	-	TRBJ1-2	11	medium-sized	CASSLGGGYTF	TGTGCCAGCAGCTTAGGAGGTGGCTACACCTTC
TRBV7-9	-	TRBJ2-1	13	many	CASSSTSYNEQFF	TGTGCCAGCAGCTCCACCAGCTACAATGAGCAGTTCTTC
TRBV20-1	-	TRBJ1-4	13	many	CSARGQGGEKLFF	TGCAGTGCTAGAGGGCAGGGAGGAGAAAAACTGTTTTTT
TRBV18	-	TRBJ1-5	15	many	CASSPGAGPNQPQHF	TGTGCCAGCTCACCAGGAGCAGGGCCTAATCAGCCCCAGCATTTT